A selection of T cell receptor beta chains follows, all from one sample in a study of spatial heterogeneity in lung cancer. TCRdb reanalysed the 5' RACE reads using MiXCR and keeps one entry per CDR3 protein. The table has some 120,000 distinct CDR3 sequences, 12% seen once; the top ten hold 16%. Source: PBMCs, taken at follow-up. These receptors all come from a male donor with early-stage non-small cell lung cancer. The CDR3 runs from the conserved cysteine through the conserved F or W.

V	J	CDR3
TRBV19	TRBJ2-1	CATRQVHEQFF
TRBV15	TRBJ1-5	CATSSRGPNQPQHF
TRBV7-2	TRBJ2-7	CASSVRTSGGEQYF
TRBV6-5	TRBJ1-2	CASTHGGGRTHYGYTF
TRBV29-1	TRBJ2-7	CSVLEGYEQYF
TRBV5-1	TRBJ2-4	CASSLGQGKNIQYF
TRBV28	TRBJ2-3	CASGTSDTQYF
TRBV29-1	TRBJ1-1	CSVATGGAGAFF
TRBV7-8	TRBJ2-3	CASTLNPASGRTDTQYF
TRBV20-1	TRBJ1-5	CSAGDHEAQHF
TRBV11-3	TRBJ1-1	CASNLQGAYTEAFF
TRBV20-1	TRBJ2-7	CRAGQSSYEQYF
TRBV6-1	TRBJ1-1	CASSETLGPEAFF
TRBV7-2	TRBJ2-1	CASSPDKDEQFF
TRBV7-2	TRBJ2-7	CASSPVSYEQYF
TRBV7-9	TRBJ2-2	CASSQIWGNTGELFF
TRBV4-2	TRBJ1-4	CASSQDWRISTNEKLFF
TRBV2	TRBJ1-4	CASSVLILGGGIF
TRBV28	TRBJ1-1	CASTTASNTEAFF
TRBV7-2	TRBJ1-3	CASSLSQNTIYF
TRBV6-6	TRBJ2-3	CASTKGRYTDTQYF
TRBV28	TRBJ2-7	CASSLSPPLRTGRRNEQYF
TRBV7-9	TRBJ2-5	CASSLGQLYQETQYF
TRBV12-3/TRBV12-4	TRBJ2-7	CASSGLLYEQYF
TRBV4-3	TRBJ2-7	CASSQDIQGWNEQYF
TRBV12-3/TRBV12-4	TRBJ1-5	CASSPPGGNGNQPQHF